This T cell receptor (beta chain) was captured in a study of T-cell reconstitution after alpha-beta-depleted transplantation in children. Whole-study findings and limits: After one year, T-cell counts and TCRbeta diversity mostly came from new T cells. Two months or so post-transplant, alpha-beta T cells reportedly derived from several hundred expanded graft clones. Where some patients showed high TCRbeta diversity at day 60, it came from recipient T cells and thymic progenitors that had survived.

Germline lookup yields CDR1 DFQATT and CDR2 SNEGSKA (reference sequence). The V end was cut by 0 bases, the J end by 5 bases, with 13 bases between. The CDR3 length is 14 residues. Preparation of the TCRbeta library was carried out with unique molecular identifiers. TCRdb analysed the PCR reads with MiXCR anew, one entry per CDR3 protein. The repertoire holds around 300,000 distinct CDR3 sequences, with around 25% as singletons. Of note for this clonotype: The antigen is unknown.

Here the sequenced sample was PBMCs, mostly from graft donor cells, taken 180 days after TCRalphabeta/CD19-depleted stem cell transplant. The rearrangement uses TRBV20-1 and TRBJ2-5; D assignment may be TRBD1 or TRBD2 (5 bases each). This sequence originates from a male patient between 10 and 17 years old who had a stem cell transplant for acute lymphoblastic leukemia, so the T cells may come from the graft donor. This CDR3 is CSARDIGAGETQYF. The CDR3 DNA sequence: TGCAGTGCTAGAGATATAGGGGCGGGTGAGACCCAGTACTTC.